These T cell receptor beta chains were read from a single sample in a study of shared clonotypes between healthy human individuals. Clones were read by immunoSEQ multiplex PCR, and TCRdb kept only the in-frame ones, dropping some. The table lists around 1,000,000 clones, around three quarters of them singletons, with roughly 0.82% in the top ten. The sample was memory CD4+ T cells from PBMCs. These receptors came from a man younger than 30 in good health. Some clones in this sample may be carry-over from other donors' samples. CDR3s include the opening cysteine and the closing phenylalanine or tryptophan. Fields, in order: D gene, V gene, CDR3 protein. A D gene is named only where the DNA matches it firmly.

>-|TRBV28
CASSSPEFRGYTF
>-|TRBV6-4
CASSDSRIDYEQYF
>-|TRBV21-1
CASSATGTEASTDTQYF
>-|TRBV7-3
CASSLNRGVSPFF
>-|TRBV19
CASSIPMGGPIPYEQYF
>-|TRBV28
CASSSPGSTDTQYF
>-|TRBV5-1
CASSARDGEEGLFF
>TRBD2|TRBV10-3
CAISERLAGDEQFF
>-|TRBV29-1
CSVQGASGGDTQYF
>-|TRBV2
CASSLQRSGNQPQHF
>-|TRBV4-2
CASSQEERSYFNEQFF
>-|TRBV9
CASSVVGSAGELFF
>TRBD2|TRBV19
CASRGRGGRSTDTQYF
>-|TRBV5-1
CASSLVQGGSYEQYF
>-|TRBV7-8
CASSLGLAYEQYF
>-|TRBV7-3
CASSSSLNEQFF
>TRBD1|TRBV5-1
CASSLRDRGSEQYF
>TRBD2|TRBV18
CASSPGLAGQETQYF
>TRBD2|TRBV9
CASSPILAGRTGELFF
>-|TRBV29-1
CGSTEPTNEKLFF
>TRBD2|TRBV2
CASRTSGSVTEQFF
>TRBD2|TRBV7-9
CASRRTSGRRNEQFF
>TRBD2|TRBV7-2
CASSQGTTNYEQYF
>-|TRBV7-2
CASSFRRDTEAFF
>-|TRBV28
CASSFQNTGQPQHF
>-|TRBV6-1
CASNQVGRGGNTIYF
>-|TRBV6-5
CASSYGYRAEQYF
>TRBD1|TRBV28
CASSMTGTGDTEAFF
>-|TRBV11-2
CASSLDAVVETQYF
>TRBD1|TRBV30
CAGTGQGWTEAFF
>-|TRBV11-2
CASSWGHRAANYGYTF
>TRBD2|TRBV2
CASRGTSVTDTQYF
>TRBD2|TRBV28
CASSLVTRDRGGEQFF
>-|TRBV7-3
CASSLGWGARDTQYF
>TRBD2|TRBV6-5
CASSSRLAASYEQYF
>-|TRBV18
CASSRQDFYEQYF
>TRBD1|TRBV30
CAWGPGQVTDTQYF
>TRBD2|TRBV7-3
CASSPGAGETQYF
>TRBD1|TRBV5-4
CASSRGQGNEQFF
>-|TRBV2
CASSDWGFDQPQHF
>-|TRBV28
CASSTPATNYGYTF
>-|TRBV2
CASRSNNGGGETQYF
>TRBD1|TRBV30
CAWSRGQGARETQYF
>-|TRBV28
CASSGGGAGTENTEAFF
>-|TRBV7-9
CASSLDGPRTITGELFF
>-|TRBV2
CASSEEEGYTF
>-|TRBV10-3
CAISERDSYEQYF
>-|TRBV2
CASSVVAGVGNTIYF
>-|TRBV28
CASLARNTDTQYF